A selection of T cell receptor beta chains follows, all from one sample in a study of CD8+ T cells in alopecia areata. Sequencing was performed with immunoSEQ multiplex PCR; in TCRdb, only in-frame clones are kept and a portion is missing. The table has about 250,000 clones, about three fifths seen once. The specimen comprised CD4+ T cells sorted from blood, sampled around week 54, from a patient treated with tofacitinib. The receptors come from a human donor with alopecia areata. Each CDR3 is given with its conserved first and last residue. The D gene is left open where the match is weak. Only part of the rows carry a size: once, few, many, or a class if the clone is expanded.

TRBV7-6	TRBD1	NA	TRBJ2-7	CASSKWDRVGWEQYF	TGTGCCAGCAGTAAATGGGACAGGGTCGGATGGGAGCAGTACTTC
TRBV29-1	NA	NA	TRBJ1-2	CSVERPPGGYTF	TGCAGCGTTGAAAGGCCTCCAGGGGGCTACACCTTC
TRBV5-1	TRBD1	NA	TRBJ1-4	CASSLGQGAEKLFF	TGCGCCAGCAGCTTGGGACAGGGCGCCGAGAAACTGTTTTTT
TRBV10-3	NA	few	TRBJ1-2	CAISGLDYGYTF	TGTGCCATCAGCGGGCTCGACTATGGCTACACCTTC
TRBV6-1	NA	many	TRBJ1-1	CASSAQSNTEAFF	TGTGCCAGCAGTGCCCAATCGAACACTGAAGCTTTCTTT
TRBV15	NA	NA	TRBJ1-1	CATSRVRVDTEAFF	TGTGCCACCAGCAGAGTAAGGGTTGACACTGAAGCTTTCTTT
TRBV29-1	NA	NA	TRBJ1-2	CSVGQTDHNYGYTF	TGCAGCGTTGGGCAGACAGATCATAACTATGGCTACACCTTC
TRBV6-5	TRBD1	few	TRBJ1-1	CASSYYGTVNTEAFF	TGTGCCAGCAGTTACTATGGGACAGTGAACACTGAAGCTTTCTTT
TRBV29-1	NA	NA	TRBJ2-1	CSVGLNRRGLSSYNEQFF	TGCAGCGTGGGCCTTAACCGCAGGGGCCTGAGCTCCTACAATGAGCAGTTCTTC
TRBV25-1	NA	once	TRBJ2-4	CASSELGAGAKNIQYF	TGTGCCAGCAGTGAATTGGGGGCCGGGGCCAAAAACATTCAGTACTTC
TRBV6-5	TRBD1	NA	TRBJ2-2	CASSPGQGRTGELFF	TGTGCCAGCAGCCCCGGACAGGGGCGCACCGGGGAGCTGTTTTTT
TRBV30	TRBD1	NA	TRBJ2-7	CAWNSGTGNYEQYF	TGTGCCTGGAACTCCGGGACAGGGAACTACGAGCAGTACTTC
TRBV30	NA	once	TRBJ2-5	CASLTRAGTTRTQYF	TGTGCCTCCCTAACCCGAGCCGGTACAACCCGGACCCAGTACTTC
TRBV5-1	NA	NA	TRBJ2-1	CASSRDPSSYNEQFF	TGCGCCAGCAGTCGGGACCCTAGCTCCTACAATGAGCAGTTCTTC
TRBV29-1	NA	few	TRBJ2-5	CSFGGPGETQYF	TGCAGCTTTGGCGGGCCAGGAGAGACCCAGTACTTC
TRBV20-1	NA	NA	TRBJ2-5	CSARTGETQYF	TGCAGTGCTAGAACCGGAGAGACCCAGTACTTC
TRBV27	NA	NA	TRBJ1-1	CASSLWGMSKMNTEAFF	TGTGCCAGCAGTTTATGGGGGATGAGCAAGATGAACACTGAAGCTTTCTTT
TRBV19	NA	few	TRBJ1-1	CASSPVGGSGTEAFF	TGTGCCAGTAGTCCCGTGGGGGGGTCGGGCACTGAAGCTTTCTTT
TRBV29-1	NA	NA	TRBJ2-7	CSTRTSYEQYF	TGCAGCACTCGGACGAGCTACGAGCAGTACTTC
TRBV29-1	NA	NA	TRBJ2-5	CSVATGAEETQYF	TGCAGCGTTGCCACGGGGGCCGAAGAGACCCAGTACTTC
TRBV5-1	TRBD2	NA	TRBJ2-7	CASSLLAGGYEQYF	TGCGCCAGCAGCTTACTAGCGGGGGGCTACGAGCAGTACTTC
TRBV15	TRBD1	NA	TRBJ2-7	CATSGSGQGSYEQYF	TGTGCCACCAGCGGAAGCGGACAGGGTTCCTACGAGCAGTACTTC
TRBV2	TRBD1	many	TRBJ1-2	CASRRTGEHGYTF	TGTGCCAGCAGGCGGACAGGGGAACATGGCTACACCTTC
TRBV30	NA	NA	TRBJ2-7	CAWSAGVLRAYEQYF	TGTGCCTGGAGTGCAGGGGTGTTACGAGCATACGAGCAGTACTTC